The entry below describes one T cell receptor beta chain. The data stem from a study of blood T cell repertoires in COVID-19. Study at large: The cDNA or gDNA used as material had been derived from T cells, B-cell-depleted T cells, or PBMCs.

CDR1 is SGHDN and CDR2 is FVKESK in the germline V gene. The CDR3 extends over 15 amino acids. V lost 3 bases and J 6 bases, leaving 18 bases between the germline ends. In the authors' workflow: From reference gene primer amplification, estimates of nucleated cell counts were derived. The repertoire was sequenced with immunoSEQ multiplex PCR; TCRdb's copy has only in-frame clones and lacks some. V, J and clone size are taken as reported in that table, and D and trimming were inferred from the DNA itself. Of a few hundred thousand clones listed, 85% are singletons. The source is a human donor in a cohort sampled during active COVID-19. The chain employs TRBV14 and TRBJ2-7; D is possibly TRBD1 (6 bases). The material sequenced was peripheral blood. The DNA for the CDR3 is TGTGCCAGCAGCCATGAAGGGACATCTTATATCGAGCAGTACTTC. This sequence encodes CASSHEGTSYIEQYF.